This TCR beta chain comes out of a study of blood T cell repertoires in COVID-19. Overall study context: Spain, Italy and the United States supplied samples that represented acute and convalescent COVID-19. Nucleic acid was either cDNA or gDNA, and it came from T cells, B-cell-depleted T cells, or PBMCs.

How the authors handled the data: It was from reference gene primer amplification that nucleated cell counts were estimated. Generated by immunoSEQ multiplex PCR, the TCRdb table keeps only in-frame clones and is missing some. D and trimming come from the DNA, and the V and J calls and clone size come from that table. The sample includes roughly 100,000 clones, more than 75% of them seen just once. V shed 4 bases, J shed 0 bases, and the junction held 7 bases outside the gene matches. The length of the CDR3 is 16 residues. CDR1 and CDR2 (germline): SGHKS, YYEKEE (reference sequence). The rearrangement joins TRBV5-5 to TRBJ2-1, with 7 bases lining up with TRBD1. The TCR comes from a man aged 45 to 65 with acute or convalescent COVID-19. Sequenced: peripheral blood. The CDR3 protein is CASSPGQAFSYNEQFF. The CDR3 DNA reads as TGTGCCAGCAGCCCAGGACAGGCCTTCTCCTACAATGAGCAGTTCTTC.